The 5 T cell receptor beta chains below come from one sample, sequenced in a study of blood T cell repertoires in COVID-19. Sequenced by immunoSEQ multiplex PCR; TCRdb stores in-frame clones only, minus some. The data hold tens of thousands of clones, with around four fifths observed a single time. The sample consisted of peripheral blood. Every receptor here comes from a woman aged 80 or over with acute or convalescent COVID-19.

This clone was seen a handful of times. The rearrangement uses TRBV2 and TRBJ1-5, with D maybe TRBD1 (6 bases). The length of the CDR3 is 16 residues. The germline gives CDR1 SNHLY, CDR2 FYNNEI. V gave up 6 bases and J gave up 3 bases, with 18 bases separating them. The CDR3 DNA sequence: TGTGCCAGCAGAAAAACAGGGCGAGGGGTCAATCAGCCCCAGCATTTT. Protein: CASRKTGRGVNQPQHF.

This chain joins TRBV5-1 and TRBJ2-2, with D possibly being TRBD1 (6 bases). Germline-derived CDR1 and CDR2 are SGHRS and YFSETQ. The V end was cut by 5 bases, the J end by 5 bases, with 13 bases between. This CDR3 comprises 14 residues. DNA of the CDR3: TGCGCCAGCAGTAGCCAGGGGACAACCGGGGAGCTGTTTTTT. Protein: CASSSQGTTGELFF.

The rearrangement uses TRBV5-4 and TRBJ1-3; maybe TRBD1 (6 bases). V lost 4 bases and J lost 0, with 14 bases in between. The CDR3 spans 16 residues. Germline CDR1 and CDR2: SGHNT and YYREEE (reference sequence). As DNA, the CDR3 is TGTGCCAGCAGCGAAACAGGGCGCCTCTCTGGAAACACCATATATTTT. This translates into CASSETGRLSGNTIYF.

The chain combines TRBV3-1 (or the pseudogene TRBV3-2) with TRBJ2-7; D is unresolved. Trimming removed 2 bases at V and 5 bases at J, with 10 bases between. Germline V gene data show CDR1 as LGHDT and CDR2 as YNNKEL (reference sequence). This CDR3 is 13 amino acids long. The CDR3 loop reads CASSQRGFDEQYF. CDR3 DNA sequence: TGTGCCAGCAGCCAACGAGGTTTTGACGAGCAGTACTTC.

This chain's CDR3 is CASSYLGQGSEQYF. The CDR3 DNA follows: TGTGCCAGCAGTTACCTGGGACAGGGATCCGAGCAGTACTTC. The rearrangement joins TRBV6-6 to TRBJ2-7; 9 bases map to TRBD1. The germline CDR1 and CDR2 sequences are MNHNY and SVGAGI (reference sequence). There are 14 residues in the CDR3. The J segment lost 6 bases and the V segment lost 2 bases, leaving 5 bases of the junction unmatched.